This T cell receptor beta chain was sequenced during a study of neurological immune-mediated disorders. Notes on the study in general: Patients with HTLV-1-associated myelopathy showed the most TCR clonal expansion. Those with multiple sclerosis showed the least, falling below healthy controls.

5'RACE with 10-nucleotide random UMIs generated the cDNA. Via MiXCR, TCRdb re-called the 5' RACE reads, giving one row per CDR3 protein. The table lists about 74,000 distinct CDR3 sequences, less than 5.5% of them singletons. It was from 2 million PBMCs stored at -80 C that the unsorted libraries were obtained. V shed 2 bases and J 3 bases; nucleotides not matched to a gene: 7. The CDR3 extends over 15 amino acids. Germline CDR1 DFQATT, CDR2 SNEGSKA (reference sequence). This clonotype was counted at least ten times. What it binds is unknown. This chain uses TRBV20-1 with TRBJ2-3; 8 bases match TRBD2. The specimen sequenced was PBMCs. This TCR derives from a man younger than 35 with multiple sclerosis. CDR3 sequence: CSARTPAGETDTQYF. The CDR3 nucleotides are TGCAGTGCTAGAACCCCAGCGGGAGAAACAGATACGCAGTATTTT.